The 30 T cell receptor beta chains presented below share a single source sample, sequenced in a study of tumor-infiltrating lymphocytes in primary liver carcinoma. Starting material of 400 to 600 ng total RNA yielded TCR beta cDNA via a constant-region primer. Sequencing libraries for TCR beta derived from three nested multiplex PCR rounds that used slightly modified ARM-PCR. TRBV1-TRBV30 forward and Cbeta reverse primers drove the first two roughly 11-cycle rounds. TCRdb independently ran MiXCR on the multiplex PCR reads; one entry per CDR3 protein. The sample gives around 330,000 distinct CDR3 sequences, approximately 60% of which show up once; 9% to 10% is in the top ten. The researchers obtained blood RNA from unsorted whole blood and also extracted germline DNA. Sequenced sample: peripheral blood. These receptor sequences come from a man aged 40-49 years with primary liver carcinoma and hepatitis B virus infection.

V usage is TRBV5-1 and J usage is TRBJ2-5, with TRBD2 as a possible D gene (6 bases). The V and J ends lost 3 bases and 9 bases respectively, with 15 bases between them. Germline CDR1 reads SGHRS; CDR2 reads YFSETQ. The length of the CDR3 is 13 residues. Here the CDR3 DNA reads TGCGCCAGCAGCTACCCGGGAGAGGAGTCCCAGTACTTC. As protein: CASSYPGEESQYF.

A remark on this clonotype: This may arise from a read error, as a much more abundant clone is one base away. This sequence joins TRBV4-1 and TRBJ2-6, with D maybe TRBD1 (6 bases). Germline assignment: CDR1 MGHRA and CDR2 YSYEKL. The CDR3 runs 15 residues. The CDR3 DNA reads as TGCGCCAGCAGCCAGAACCACCTGGGGGCCAACTTCCTGACTTTC. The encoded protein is CASSQNHLGANFLTF.

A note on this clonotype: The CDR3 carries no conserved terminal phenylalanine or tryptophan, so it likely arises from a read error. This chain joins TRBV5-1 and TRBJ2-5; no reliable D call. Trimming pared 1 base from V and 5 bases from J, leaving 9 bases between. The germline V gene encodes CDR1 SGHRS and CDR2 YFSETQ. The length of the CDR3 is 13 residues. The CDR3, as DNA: TGCGCCAGCAGCTTGAGAGGCCTGGAGACCCAGTACATC. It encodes CASSLRGLETQYI.

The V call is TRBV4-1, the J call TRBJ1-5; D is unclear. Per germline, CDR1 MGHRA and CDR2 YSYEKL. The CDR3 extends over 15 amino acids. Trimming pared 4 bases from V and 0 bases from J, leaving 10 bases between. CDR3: CASSRDKNSNQPQHF. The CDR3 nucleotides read TGCGCCAGCAGCCGGGATAAGAATAGCAATCAGCCCCAGCATTTT.

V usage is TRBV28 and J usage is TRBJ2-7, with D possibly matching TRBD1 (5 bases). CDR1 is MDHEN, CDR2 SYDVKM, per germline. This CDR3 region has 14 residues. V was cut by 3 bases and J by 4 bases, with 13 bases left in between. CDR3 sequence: CASSLPGWPYEQYF. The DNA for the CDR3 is TGTGCCAGCAGTTTGCCAGGGTGGCCTTACGAGCAGTACTTC.

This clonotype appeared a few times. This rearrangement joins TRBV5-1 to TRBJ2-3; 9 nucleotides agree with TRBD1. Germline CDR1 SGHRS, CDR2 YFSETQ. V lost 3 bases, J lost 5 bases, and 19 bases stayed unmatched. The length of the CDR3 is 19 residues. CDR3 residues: CASSSRTGAWAGAGDTQYF. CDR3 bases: TGCGCCAGCAGCTCTCGGACAGGGGCTTGGGCGGGGGCCGGAGATACGCAGTATTTT.

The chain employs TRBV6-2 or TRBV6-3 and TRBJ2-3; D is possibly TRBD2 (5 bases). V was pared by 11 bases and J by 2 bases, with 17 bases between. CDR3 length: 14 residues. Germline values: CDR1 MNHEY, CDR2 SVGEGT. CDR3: CAGRRSGNTDTQYF. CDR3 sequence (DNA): TGTGCCGGACGCAGATCCGGGAACACAGATACGCAGTATTTT.

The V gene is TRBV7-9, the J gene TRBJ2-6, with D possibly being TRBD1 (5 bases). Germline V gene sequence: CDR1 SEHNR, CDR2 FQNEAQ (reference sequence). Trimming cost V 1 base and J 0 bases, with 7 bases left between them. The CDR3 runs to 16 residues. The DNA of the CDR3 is TGTGCCAGCAGCTTAGTTCAGGGCTCTGGGGCCAACGTCCTGACTTTC. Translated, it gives CASSLVQGSGANVLTF.

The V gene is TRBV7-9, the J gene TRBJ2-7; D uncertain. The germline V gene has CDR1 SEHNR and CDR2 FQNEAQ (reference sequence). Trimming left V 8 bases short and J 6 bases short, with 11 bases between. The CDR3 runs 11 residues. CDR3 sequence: CASDRFGEQYF. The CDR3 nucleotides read TGTGCCAGCGACCGGTTTGGCGAGCAGTACTTC.

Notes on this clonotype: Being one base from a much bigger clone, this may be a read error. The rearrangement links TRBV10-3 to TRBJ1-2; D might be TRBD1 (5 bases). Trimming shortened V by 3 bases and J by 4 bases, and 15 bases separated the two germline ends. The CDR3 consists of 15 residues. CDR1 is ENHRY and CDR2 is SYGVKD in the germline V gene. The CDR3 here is CAISEGQGAGYGYTF. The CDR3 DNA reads TGTGCCATCAGTGAAGGGCAAGGGGCGGGCTATGGCTACACCTTC.

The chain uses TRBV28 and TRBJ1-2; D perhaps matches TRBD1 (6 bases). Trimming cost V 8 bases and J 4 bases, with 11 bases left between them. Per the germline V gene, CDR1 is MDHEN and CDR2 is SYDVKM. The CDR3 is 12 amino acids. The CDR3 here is CASGGPSYGYTF. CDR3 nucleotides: TGTGCCAGCGGGGGCCCAAGCTATGGCTACACCTTC.

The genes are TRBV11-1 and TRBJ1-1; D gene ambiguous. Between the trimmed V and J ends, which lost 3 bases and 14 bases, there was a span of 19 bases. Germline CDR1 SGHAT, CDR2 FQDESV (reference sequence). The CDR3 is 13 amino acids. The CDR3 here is CASSLHLNTGAFF. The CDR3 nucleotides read TGTGCCAGCAGCTTGCATTTGAACACTGGAGCCTTCTTT.

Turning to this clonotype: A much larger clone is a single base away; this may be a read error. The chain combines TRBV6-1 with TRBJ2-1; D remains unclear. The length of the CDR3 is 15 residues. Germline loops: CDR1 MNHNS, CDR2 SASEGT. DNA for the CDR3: TGTGACAGCAGTGAAACGGCCACCCCATACAATGAGCAGTTCTTC. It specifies CDSSETATPYNEQFF.

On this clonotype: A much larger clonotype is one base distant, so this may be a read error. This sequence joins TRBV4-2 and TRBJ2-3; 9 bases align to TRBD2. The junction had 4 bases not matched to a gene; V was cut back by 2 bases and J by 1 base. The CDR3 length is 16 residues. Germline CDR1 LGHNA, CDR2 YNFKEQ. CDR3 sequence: CASSQLAGTGTDTQYF. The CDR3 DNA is TGTGCCAGCAGCCAACTAGCGGGAACGGGCACAGATACGCAGTATTTT.

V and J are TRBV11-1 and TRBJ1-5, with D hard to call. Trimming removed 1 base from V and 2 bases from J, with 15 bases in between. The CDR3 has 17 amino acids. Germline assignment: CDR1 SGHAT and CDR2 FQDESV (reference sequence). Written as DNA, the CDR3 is TGTGCCAGCAGCTTAGAAGGGCCGGGGAGTCGCAATCAGCCCCAGCATTTT. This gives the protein CASSLEGPGSRNQPQHF.

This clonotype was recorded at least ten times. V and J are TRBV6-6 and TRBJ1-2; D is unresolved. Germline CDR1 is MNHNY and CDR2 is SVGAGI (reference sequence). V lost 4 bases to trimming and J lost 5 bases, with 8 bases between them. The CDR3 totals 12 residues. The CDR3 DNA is TGTGCCAGCAGTTCTTCAGAGTATGGCTACACCTTC. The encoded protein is CASSSSEYGYTF.

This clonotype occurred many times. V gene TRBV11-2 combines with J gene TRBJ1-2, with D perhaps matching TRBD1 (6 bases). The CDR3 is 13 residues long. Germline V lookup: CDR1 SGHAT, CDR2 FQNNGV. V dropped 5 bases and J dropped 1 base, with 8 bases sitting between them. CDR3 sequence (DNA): TGTGCCAGCAGCCGGGACATTAACTATGGCTACACCTTC. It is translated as CASSRDINYGYTF.

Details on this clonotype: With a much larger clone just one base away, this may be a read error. For the CDR3, the DNA is TGCGCCAGCAGCCAAGATGGCGGTATGGGAGTCGCTGATACGCAGTATTTT. As protein: CASSQDGGMGVADTQYF. The chain links TRBV4-3 to TRBJ2-3, with D tentatively TRBD2 (5 bases). Trimming stripped 0 bases from V and 6 bases from J, with 19 bases between. From germline, CDR1 is LGHNA and CDR2 YSLEER. The CDR3 contains 17 residues.

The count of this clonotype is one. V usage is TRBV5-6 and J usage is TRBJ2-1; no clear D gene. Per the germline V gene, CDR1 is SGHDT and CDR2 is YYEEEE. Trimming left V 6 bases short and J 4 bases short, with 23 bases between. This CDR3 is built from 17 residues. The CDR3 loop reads CASTVSVGVERYNEQFF. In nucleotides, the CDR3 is TGTGCCAGCACCGTGTCGGTTGGAGTAGAAAGGTACAATGAGCAGTTCTTC.

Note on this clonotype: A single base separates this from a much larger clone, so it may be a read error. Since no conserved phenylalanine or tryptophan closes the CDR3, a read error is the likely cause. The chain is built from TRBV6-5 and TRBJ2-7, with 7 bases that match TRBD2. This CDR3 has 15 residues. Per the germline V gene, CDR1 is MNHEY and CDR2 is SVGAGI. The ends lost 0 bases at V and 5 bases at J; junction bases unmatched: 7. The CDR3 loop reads CASSYSGREWDEQYL. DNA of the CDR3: TGTGCCAGCAGTTACTCCGGGCGGGAGTGGGACGAGCAGTACTTA.

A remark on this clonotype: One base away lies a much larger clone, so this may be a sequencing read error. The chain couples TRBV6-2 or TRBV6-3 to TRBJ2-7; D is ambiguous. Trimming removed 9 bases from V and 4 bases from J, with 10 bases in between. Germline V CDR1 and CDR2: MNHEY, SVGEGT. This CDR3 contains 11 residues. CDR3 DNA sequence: TGTGCCAGGAGCTTTTCGTACGAGCAGTACTTC. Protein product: CARSFSYEQYF.

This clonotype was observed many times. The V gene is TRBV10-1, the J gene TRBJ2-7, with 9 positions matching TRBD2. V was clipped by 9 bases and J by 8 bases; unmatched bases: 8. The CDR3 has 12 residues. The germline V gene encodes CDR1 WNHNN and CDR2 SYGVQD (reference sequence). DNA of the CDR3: TGCGCCAGTCCCGGGACTAGCTCAAAGCAGTACTTC. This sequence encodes CASPGTSSKQYF.

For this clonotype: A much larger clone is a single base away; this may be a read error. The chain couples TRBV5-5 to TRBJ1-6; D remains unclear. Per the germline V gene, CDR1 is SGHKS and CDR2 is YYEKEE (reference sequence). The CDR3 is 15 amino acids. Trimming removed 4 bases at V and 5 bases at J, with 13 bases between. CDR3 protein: CASSHPGKNNSPLHF. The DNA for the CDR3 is TGTGCCAGCAGCCATCCGGGAAAGAATAATTCACCCCTCCACTTT.

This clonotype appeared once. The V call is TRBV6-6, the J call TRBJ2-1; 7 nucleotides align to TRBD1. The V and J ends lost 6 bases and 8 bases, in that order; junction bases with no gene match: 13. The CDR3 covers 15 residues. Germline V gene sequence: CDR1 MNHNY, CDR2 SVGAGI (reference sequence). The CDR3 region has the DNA TGTGCCAGCAGCCTTCGACAGGGATGTGGGGATGAGCAGTTCTTC. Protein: CASSLRQGCGDEQFF.

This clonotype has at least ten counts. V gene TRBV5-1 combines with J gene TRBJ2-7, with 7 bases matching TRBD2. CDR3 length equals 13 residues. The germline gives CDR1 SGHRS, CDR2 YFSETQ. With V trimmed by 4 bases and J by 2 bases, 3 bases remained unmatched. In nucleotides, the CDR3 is TGCGCCAGCAGCCCCGGGACTACCTACGAGCAGTACTTC. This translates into CASSPGTTYEQYF.

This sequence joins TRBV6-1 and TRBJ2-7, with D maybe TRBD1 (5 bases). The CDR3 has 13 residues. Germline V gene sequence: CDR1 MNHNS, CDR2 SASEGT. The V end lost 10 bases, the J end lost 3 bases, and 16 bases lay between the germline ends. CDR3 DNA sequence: TGTGCCAACAGCGCAGGGCCTAACTACGAGCAGTACTTC. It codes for CANSAGPNYEQYF.

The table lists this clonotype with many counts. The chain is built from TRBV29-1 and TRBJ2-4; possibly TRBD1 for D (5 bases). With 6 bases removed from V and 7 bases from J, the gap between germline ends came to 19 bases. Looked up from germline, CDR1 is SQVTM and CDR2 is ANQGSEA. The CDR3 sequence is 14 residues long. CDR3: CSVSSPTDGNIQYF. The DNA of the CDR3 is TGCAGCGTGTCCTCTCCGACAGACGGGAACATTCAGTACTTC. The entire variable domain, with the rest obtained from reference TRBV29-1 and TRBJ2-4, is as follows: SAVISQKPSRDICQRGTSLTIQCQVDSQVTMMFWYRQQPGQSLTLIATANQGSEATYESGFVIDKFPISRPNLTFSTLTVSNMSPEDSSIYLCSVSSPTDGNIQYFGAGTRLSVL.

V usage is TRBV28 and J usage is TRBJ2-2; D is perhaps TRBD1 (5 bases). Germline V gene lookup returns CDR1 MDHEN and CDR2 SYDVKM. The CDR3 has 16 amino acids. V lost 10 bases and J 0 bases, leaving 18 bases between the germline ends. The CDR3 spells CATSFVDTTNTGELFF. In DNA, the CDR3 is TGTGCCACCTCTTTTGTGGACACTACGAACACCGGGGAGCTGTTTTTT.

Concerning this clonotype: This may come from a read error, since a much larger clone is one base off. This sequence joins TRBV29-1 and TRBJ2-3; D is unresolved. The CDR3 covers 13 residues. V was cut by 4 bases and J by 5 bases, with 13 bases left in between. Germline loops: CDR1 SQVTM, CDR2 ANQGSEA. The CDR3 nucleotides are TGCAGCGTTGGACTCCTGCCCGGAGATACGCAGTATTTT. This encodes CSVGLLPGDTQYF.

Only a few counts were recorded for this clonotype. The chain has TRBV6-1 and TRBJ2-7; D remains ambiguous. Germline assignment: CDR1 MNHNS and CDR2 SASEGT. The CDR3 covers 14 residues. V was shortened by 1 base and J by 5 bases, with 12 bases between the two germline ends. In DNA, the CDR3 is TGTGCCAGCAGTGAAGATGGCCTTAGCAACGAGCAGTACTTC. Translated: CASSEDGLSNEQYF.